These T cell receptor beta chains were read from a single sample in a study of Ad26.COV2.S vaccination and SARS-CoV-2 variants. TCRdb's copy holds only in-frame clones and misses some; the assay was immunoSEQ multiplex PCR. The data hold 360,000 or so clones, with about nine tenths observed a single time. Specimen: peripheral blood, collected in a trial of Ad26.COV2.S vaccine versus placebo. These receptors were collected from a person aged 18 to 65 who received the Ad26.COV2.S COVID-19 vaccine or a placebo. Each CDR3 is given with its conserved first and last residue. Each record gives: clone size, V gene, J gene, D gene, CDR3 protein, CDR3 DNA. A D gene is named only where the DNA matches it firmly. Clone size, where shown, is once, few, many, or a class for clones that have expanded.

NA	TRBV11-2	TRBJ1-1	NA	CASSLDSAGPNTEAFF	TGTGCCAGCAGCTTAGATTCGGCAGGCCCGAACACTGAAGCTTTCTTT
NA	TRBV7-9	TRBJ2-3	TRBD2	CASSLRPSGRSRTDTQYF	TGTGCCAGCAGCTTACGGCCTAGCGGGAGGAGCCGCACAGATACGCAGTATTTT
NA	TRBV5-6	TRBJ2-5	TRBD1	CASSGRQGAETQYF	TGTGCCAGCAGCGGGAGACAGGGGGCAGAGACCCAGTACTTC
NA	TRBV11-3	TRBJ2-5	NA	CASSFEYGFQETQYF	TGTGCCAGCAGCTTTGAATACGGGTTCCAAGAGACCCAGTACTTC
NA	TRBV19	TRBJ2-2	NA	CASIRTPPNTGELFF	TGTGCCAGTATTCGGACACCACCGAACACCGGGGAGCTGTTTTTT
NA	TRBV7-2	TRBJ2-3	NA	CASSRLWDTQYF	TGTGCCAGCAGCCGCCTATGGGATACGCAGTATTTT
NA	TRBV3-1/TRBV3-2	TRBJ1-2	NA	CASSRGTFYGYTF	TGTGCCAGCAGCCGCGGAACATTCTATGGCTACACCTTC
NA	TRBV28	TRBJ2-7	NA	CASSLGQTWEVYEQYF	TGTGCCAGCAGTTTGGGACAAACTTGGGAGGTCTACGAGCAGTACTTC
NA	TRBV27	TRBJ2-3	TRBD1	CASSFGTGGTDTQYF	TGTGCCAGCAGTTTTGGGACAGGGGGGACAGATACGCAGTATTTT
NA	TRBV28	TRBJ1-3	NA	CASRQGGPLNTIYF	TGTGCCAGCAGGCAGGGAGGACCTCTAAACACCATATATTTT
NA	TRBV5-4	TRBJ2-3	NA	CASSQTPGIRDTQYF	TGTGCCAGCAGCCAAACGCCCGGAATACGAGATACGCAGTATTTT
NA	TRBV5-1	TRBJ2-1	TRBD2	CASSPVMASGSYEQFF	TGCGCCAGCAGCCCCGTGATGGCTAGCGGGAGCTATGAGCAGTTCTTC
NA	TRBV6-5	TRBJ2-6	NA	CASDPRDAGANVLTF	TGTGCCAGTGACCCCAGGGACGCCGGGGCCAACGTCCTGACTTTC
once	TRBV10-3	TRBJ2-5	NA	CAISESQETQYF	TGTGCCATCAGTGAGTCGCAAGAGACCCAGTACTTC
few	TRBV21-1	TRBJ2-7	NA	CASSTPGLAAYEQYF	TGTGCCAGCAGCACACCGGGACTAGCGGCCTACGAGCAGTACTTC
few	TRBV30	TRBJ2-7	TRBD1	CAWSGRTGVEEQYF	TGTGCCTGGAGTGGAAGGACAGGGGTGGAGGAGCAGTACTTC
NA	TRBV5-1	TRBJ2-1	TRBD2	CASSLMPSGITYNEQFF	TGCGCCAGCAGCTTAATGCCTAGCGGGATTACGTACAATGAGCAGTTCTTC
few	TRBV10-3	TRBJ1-2	TRBD1	CAVQGGVDGYTF	TGTGCCGTGCAAGGGGGCGTCGACGGCTACACCTTC
few	TRBV3-1/TRBV3-2	TRBJ2-7	TRBD2	CASSPGASGFEEQYF	TGTGCCAGCAGCCCAGGGGCTAGCGGGTTCGAGGAGCAGTACTTC
NA	TRBV7-9	TRBJ2-4	NA	CASSLEKNIQYF	TGTGCCAGCAGCTTGGAAAAAAACATTCAGTACTTC